The T cell receptor beta chain under discussion was sequenced for a study of blood T cell repertoires in COVID-19. The table came from immunoSEQ multiplex PCR; TCRdb's copy has only in-frame clones and leaves some out. The repertoire consists of under 350,000 clones, with roughly four fifths occurring once and the leading ten covering approximately 9%. Germline CDR1 WNHNN, CDR2 SYGVQD (reference sequence). This CDR3 comprises 15 residues. V shed 3 bases, J shed 3 bases, and the junction held 4 bases outside the gene matches. Sequencing was performed on peripheral blood. The gene calls are TRBV10-1 and TRBJ1-3, with 8 bases identical to TRBD1. This TCR came from a woman in her forties or fifties who had recovered from COVID-19. The DNA of the CDR3 is TGCGCCAGCAGTGATTCCAGGGGGCTTGGAAACACCATATATTTT. Translation gives CASSDSRGLGNTIYF.